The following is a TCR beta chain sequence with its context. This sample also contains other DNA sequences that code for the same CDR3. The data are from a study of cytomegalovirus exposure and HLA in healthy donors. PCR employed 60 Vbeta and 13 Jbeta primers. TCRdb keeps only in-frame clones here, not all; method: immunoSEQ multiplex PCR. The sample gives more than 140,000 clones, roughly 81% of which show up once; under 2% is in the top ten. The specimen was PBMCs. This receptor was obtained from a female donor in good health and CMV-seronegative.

This CDR3 reads CASSLASMRGEQYF. The CDR3 DNA sequence: TGTGCCAGCAGTTTAGCGTCGATGAGAGGTGAGCAGTACTTC. This chain connects TRBV27 to TRBJ2-7; D is unclear. V was shortened by 2 bases and J by 7 bases, with 15 bases between the two germline ends. CDR3 length: 14 amino acids. Germline CDR1 is MNHEY and CDR2 is SMNVEV (reference sequence).